The T cell receptor beta chain described here comes from a study of T cell changes during pregnancy in multiple sclerosis. The repertoire was sequenced with immunoSEQ multiplex PCR; TCRdb's copy has only in-frame clones and lacks some. The table includes around 65,000 clones, over 85% detected once. J lost 0 bases, V lost 2 bases, and 3 bases had no gene match. The CDR3 covers 15 residues. CDR1 LNHDA and CDR2 SQIVND come from the germline V gene (reference sequence). The specimen comprised peripheral blood, sampled in the first trimester of pregnancy. V and J are TRBV19 and TRBJ1-1, with 7 bases matching TRBD1. This sequence was found in a female donor in good health, enrolled as a control in a pregnancy study. CDR3 protein: CASSIHRGLNTEAFF. The CDR3 DNA reads as TGTGCCAGTAGTATACACAGGGGATTGAACACTGAAGCTTTCTTT.